This passage covers 20 T cell receptor beta chains from one sample sequenced in a study of CD8 T cells in ankylosing spondylitis. TCRdb recomputed calls from the 5' RACE reads with MiXCR, one row per CDR3 protein. Seen here are 160,000 or so distinct CDR3 sequences, roughly 10% observed once, and the top ten hold roughly 16%. The sequencing input was blood, either unsorted or a sorted T cell fraction (not recorded which). The receptors derive from a female donor with ankylosing spondylitis or in good health (not recorded which).

The table lists this clonotype with a few counts. V usage is TRBV2 and J usage is TRBJ2-7; 7 nucleotides align to TRBD2. This CDR3 is built from 16 residues. The germline V gene encodes CDR1 SNHLY and CDR2 FYNNEI. The J segment lost 0 bases and the V segment lost 3 bases, leaving 8 bases of the junction unmatched. CDR3 region: CASSEVMERGSYEQYF. CDR3 coding DNA: TGTGCCAGCAGTGAGGTGATGGAGCGGGGCTCCTACGAGCAGTACTTC.

This clonotype occurred many times. The chain has TRBV28 and TRBJ2-3, with 10 bases aligning to TRBD1. There are 16 residues in the CDR3. Germline CDR1 and CDR2: MDHEN and SYDVKM. Trimming at V came to 4 bases and at J to 3 bases, leaving 7 bases not matched to a gene. The CDR3 nucleotides read TGTGCCAGCAGTTCCCGGGACAGGGGAATGACAGATACGCAGTATTTT. This codes for CASSSRDRGMTDTQYF.

This sequence joins TRBV29-1 and TRBJ2-3, with D unclear. CDR3 length: 15 amino acids. V dropped 7 bases and J dropped 4 bases, with 21 bases sitting between them. Germline V gives CDR1 SQVTM, CDR2 ANQGSEA. The CDR3 bases are TGCAGCGCATGGGTGCGGCAACCGGGCCCAGATACGCAGTATTTT. Its protein is CSAWVRQPGPDTQYF.

The gene calls are TRBV6-1 and TRBJ2-3; possibly TRBD1 for D (5 bases). Deletions cut 6 bases from V and 1 base from J, with 8 bases between. The germline CDR1 and CDR2 sequences are MNHNS and SASEGT. This CDR3 contains 13 residues. CDR3: CASSRRGTDTQYF. As DNA, the CDR3 is TGTGCCAGCAGCCGCAGGGGCACAGATACGCAGTATTTT.

This clonotype was observed a few times. CDR3 loop: CASLGVSGYTF. The CDR3 region has the DNA TGTGCCAGCCTGGGGGTTTCTGGCTACACCTTC. The chain is built from TRBV6-5 and TRBJ1-2; tentative D call: TRBD1 (5 bases). Trimming took off 8 bases at V and 7 bases at J, with 11 bases between the two ends. CDR1 and CDR2 (germline): MNHEY, SVGAGI. The CDR3 contains 11 residues.

This clonotype has a count of ten or more. The chain uses TRBV18 and TRBJ1-6; D unclear. Trimming cost V 3 bases and J 4 bases, with 7 bases left between them. CDR1 and CDR2 (germline): KGHSH, LQKENI. CDR3 size: 14 residues. Written as DNA, the CDR3 is TGTGCCAGCTCACCGTCTTCTTATAATTCACCCCTCCACTTT. Translating it yields CASSPSSYNSPLHF.

This clonotype was picked up a small number of times. The genes are TRBV7-2 and TRBJ2-3; D is unclear. The germline V gene has CDR1 SGHTA and CDR2 FQGNSA. The CDR3 spans 15 residues. The germline V and J ends were trimmed by 1 base and 11 bases, with 19 bases remaining between them. The CDR3 loop reads CASSLVDLYSDGQYF. In nucleotides, the CDR3 is TGTGCCAGCAGCTTAGTCGATCTTTACAGTGATGGGCAGTATTTT.

Only a few counts were recorded for this clonotype. The chain carries TRBV5-4 and TRBJ2-3; TRBD1 or TRBD2 may be the D gene (5 bases each). Trimming shortened V by 9 bases and J by 4 bases, and 15 bases separated the two germline ends. The germline gives CDR1 SGHNT, CDR2 YYREEE (reference sequence). The CDR3 is 13 amino acids. CDR3 in amino acids: CATSGAGPDTQYF. CDR3 DNA sequence: TGTGCCACCTCCGGGGCCGGGCCAGATACGCAGTATTTT.

This clonotype was counted at least ten times. The chain combines TRBV7-9 with TRBJ2-1, with 14 bases matching TRBD2. Losses at the gene ends were 5 bases for V and 10 bases for J; bases not matched to a gene: 7. Germline CDR1 is SEHNR and CDR2 is FQNEAQ (reference sequence). This CDR3 region has 15 residues. CDR3 sequence: CASSRLAGGLGEQFF. The DNA of the CDR3 is TGTGCCAGCAGCCGACTAGCGGGGGGGCTCGGCGAGCAGTTCTTC.

This clonotype has ten or more counts. CDR3 sequence (DNA): TGTGCCTGGAGTGTACTTGGCGGGGAGCTGTTTTTT. This encodes CAWSVLGGELFF. The gene calls are TRBV30 and TRBJ2-2; the D is unclear. Germline V gene lookup returns CDR1 GTSNPN and CDR2 SVGIG (reference sequence). The CDR3 consists of 12 residues. V gave up 0 bases and J gave up 7 bases, with 6 bases separating them.

This clonotype was picked up a small number of times. This rearrangement joins TRBV25-1 to TRBJ2-1; TRBD2 matches 11 bases. CDR3 size: 15 residues. Unmatched junction bases numbered 5, after V lost 6 bases and J lost 4 bases. Germline assignment: CDR1 MGHDK and CDR2 SYGVNS. The CDR3 region has the DNA TGTGCCAGCAGGGGGGGGACTAGCGGTTACAATGAGCAGTTCTTC. This translates into CASRGGTSGYNEQFF.

This chain links TRBV7-6 with TRBJ2-7; tentative D call: TRBD1 (6 bases). The CDR3 has 14 residues. Trimming cost V 2 bases and J 3 bases, with 11 bases left between them. Germline CDR1 reads SGHVS; CDR2 reads FNYEAQ. For the CDR3, the DNA is TGTGCCAGCAGCTTACGACAGGACCACTACGAGCAGTACTTC. Protein sequence: CASSLRQDHYEQYF. Based on the CDR3 plus reference TRBV7-6 and TRBJ2-7, the full variable domain is GAGVSQSPRYKVTKRGQDVALRCDPISGHVSLYWYRQALGQGPEFLTYFNYEAQQDKSGLPNDRFSAERPEGSISTLTIQRTEQRDSAMYRCASSLRQDHYEQYFGPGTRLTVT.

This clonotype appeared a few times. The V call is TRBV20-1, the J call TRBJ2-5; 8 nucleotides match TRBD1. Germline lookup yields CDR1 DFQATT and CDR2 SNEGSKA (reference sequence). Germline trimming cut 5 bases from V and 4 bases from J; bases unmatched to any gene: 6. The CDR3 is 13 residues long. The DNA of the CDR3 is TGCAGTGCTCTTCGCAGGGGGCTAGAGACCCAGTACTTC. It yields the protein CSALRRGLETQYF.

This clonotype was counted a few times. This chain uses TRBV9 with TRBJ2-1; no reliable D call. Germline values: CDR1 SGDLS, CDR2 YYNGEE. The CDR3 extends over 12 amino acids. Deletions cut 0 bases from V and 4 bases from J, with 2 bases between. The CDR3 DNA reads TGTGCCAGCAGCGTAGAGTACAATGAGCAGTTCTTC. Protein: CASSVEYNEQFF.

This clonotype was picked up a small number of times. V is TRBV12-3 or TRBV12-4 and J is TRBJ2-7, with 15 bases lining up with TRBD2. The CDR3 covers 16 residues. Losses at the gene ends were 5 bases for V and 3 bases for J; bases not matched to a gene: 5. The CDR3 DNA reads TGTGCCAGCAGTGGACTAGCGGGAGGGAAAAACTACGAGCAGTACTTC. This sequence encodes CASSGLAGGKNYEQYF.

This clonotype was seen only a few times. The chain recombines TRBV7-6 with TRBJ2-1; D not certain. CDR1 is SGHVS and CDR2 is FNYEAQ in the germline V gene. V lost 5 bases and J lost 5, with 7 bases in between. The CDR3 runs 12 residues. CDR3 amino acids: CASSDQDNEQFF. The DNA of the CDR3 is TGTGCCAGCAGCGATCAGGACAATGAGCAGTTCTTC. The whole variable domain, remainder taken from reference TRBV7-6 and TRBJ2-1, is GAGVSQSPRYKVTKRGQDVALRCDPISGHVSLYWYRQALGQGPEFLTYFNYEAQQDKSGLPNDRFSAERPEGSISTLTIQRTEQRDSAMYRCASSDQDNEQFFGPGTRLTVL.

V gene TRBV6-1 combines with J gene TRBJ1-1; 8 bases fit TRBD1. This CDR3 region has 15 residues. With 7 bases clipped from V and 1 base from J, the junction kept 8 bases outside the gene matches. CDR1 is MNHNS, CDR2 SASEGT, per germline. This CDR3 reads CASTAPGQGNTEAFF. In DNA form, the CDR3 reads TGTGCCAGCACCGCCCCCGGACAGGGGAACACTGAAGCTTTCTTT.

This chain links TRBV5-1 with TRBJ2-1; D unresolved. The CDR3 length is 15 residues. The germline V gene has CDR1 SGHRS and CDR2 YFSETQ. V was cut by 6 bases and J by 0 bases, with 13 bases left in between. In DNA form, the CDR3 reads TGCGCCAGCAACAACGGGCTCTTCTCCTACAATGAGCAGTTCTTC. Translating gives CASNNGLFSYNEQFF.

At least ten counts were recorded for this clonotype. V is TRBV19 and J is TRBJ2-1; D perhaps matches TRBD1 (6 bases). CDR1 is LNHDA and CDR2 is SQIVND in the germline V gene (reference sequence). CDR3 length: 18 amino acids. Deletions cut 3 bases from V and 2 bases from J, with 20 bases between. CDR3 amino acids: CASSMWKITDRPYNEQFF. DNA for the CDR3: TGTGCCAGTAGTATGTGGAAAATAACCGACAGGCCCTACAATGAGCAGTTCTTC.

This clonotype was detected a few times. This chain joins TRBV4-3 and TRBJ1-1; 9 bases match TRBD1. The trim removed 0 bases at V and 7 bases at J, leaving 6 bases unmatched. Germline V lookup: CDR1 LGHNA, CDR2 YSLEER. This CDR3 region has 15 residues. The CDR3 spells CASSQELQGAVEAFF. In DNA, the CDR3 is TGCGCCAGCAGCCAAGAATTACAGGGGGCGGTTGAAGCTTTCTTT.